Listed here are 24 T cell receptor beta chains from one sample, sequenced in a study of shared clonotypes between healthy human individuals. Terminally differentiated effector memory CD45RA+ cells were excluded by CCR7 positive selection of CD45RO-negative cells. Libraries were prepared by immunoSEQ multiplex PCR; TCRdb keeps only in-frame clonotypes and omits some of them. The table includes 660,000 or so clones, 90% to 97% detected once. Sequencing was carried out using naive CD8+ T cells sorted from blood. The receptors were gathered from a woman aged 25 to 45 in good health.

The rearrangement joins TRBV9 to TRBJ2-5; possibly TRBD1 for D (6 bases). The CDR3 runs to 14 residues. V lost 4 bases to trimming and J lost 1 base, with 11 bases between them. CDR1 and CDR2 (germline): SGDLS, YYNGEE. CDR3 sequence reads: CASSPQDSQETQYF. The DNA for the CDR3 is TGTGCCAGCAGCCCCCAGGACAGCCAAGAGACCCAGTACTTC.

The chain employs TRBV25-1 and TRBJ2-1; the D is unclear. V was shortened by 1 base and J by 6 bases, with 7 bases between the two germline ends. Germline loops: CDR1 MGHDK, CDR2 SYGVNS. The CDR3 extends over 13 amino acids. CDR3: CASSESGSNEQFF. In DNA, the CDR3 is TGTGCCAGCAGTGAATCTGGCAGCAATGAGCAGTTCTTC.

The sample holds one count of this clone. Germline is not matched at one junction end, which may reflect a read error. The V call is TRBV29-1, the J call TRBJ2-7; TRBD2 aligns across 11 bases. This CDR3 contains 13 residues. The germline gives CDR1 SQVTM, CDR2 ANQGSEA. As DNA, the CDR3 is TGCAGCGTCGTGACTAGCGGGAACTACAAGCAGTACTTC. This sequence encodes CSVVTSGNYKQYF.

The J gene is TRBJ1-4, the V gene TRBV28; D might be TRBD1 (5 bases). The germline CDR1 and CDR2 sequences are MDHEN and SYDVKM. This CDR3 has 16 amino acids. Trimming stripped 5 bases from V and 3 bases from J, with 16 bases between. CDR3 DNA sequence: TGTGCCAGCAGTCTACCGGGACTGACCCCTAATGAAAAACTGTTTTTT. Amino acid sequence: CASSLPGLTPNEKLFF.

V usage is TRBV5-1 and J usage is TRBJ1-1; weak D call: TRBD1 (5 bases). Germline CDR1 is SGHRS and CDR2 is YFSETQ. The CDR3 runs to 14 residues. With 3 bases removed from V and 7 bases from J, the gap between germline ends came to 16 bases. CDR3: CASSSDGHGDEAFF. The CDR3 nucleotides are TGCGCCAGCAGCTCGGACGGACATGGAGATGAAGCTTTCTTT.

The rearrangement uses TRBV19 and TRBJ2-7, with 10 nucleotides matching TRBD1. J was trimmed by 3 bases and V by 6 bases; bases with no gene match: 5. Germline V CDR1 and CDR2: LNHDA, SQIVND (reference sequence). CDR3 length equals 14 residues. The CDR3 sequence is CASRGGQGSYEQYF. The CDR3, as DNA: TGTGCCAGTAGGGGGGGACAGGGGAGCTACGAGCAGTACTTC. The entire variable domain, with the rest obtained from reference TRBV19 and TRBJ2-7, is as follows: DGGITQSPKYLFRKEGQNVTLSCEQNLNHDAMYWYRQDPGQGLRLIYYSQIVNDFQKGDIAEGYSVSREKKESFPLTVTSAQKNPTAFYLCASRGGQGSYEQYFGPGTRLTVT.

The chain uses TRBV7-9 and TRBJ2-5, with 10 bases that match TRBD2. The J call may not be correct, given that the DNA end is closer to TRBJ2-7. The CDR3 has 16 amino acids. Germline lookup yields CDR1 SEHNR and CDR2 FQNEAQ (reference sequence). CDR3 sequence reads: CASSLRPGLALHEQYF. CDR3 coding DNA: TGTGCCAGCAGCTTACGGCCGGGACTAGCGTTGCACGAGCAGTACTTC.

The chain joins TRBV5-4 to TRBJ2-7; 7 positions match TRBD2. V dropped 4 bases and J dropped 2; count of bases not matched to a gene: 9. Germline assignment: CDR1 SGHNT and CDR2 YYREEE (reference sequence). The CDR3 length is 15 residues. CDR3: CASSLRAGATYEQYF. The CDR3 DNA reads as TGTGCCAGCAGCCTTCGGGCGGGAGCTACCTACGAGCAGTACTTC.

The chain is built from TRBV28 and TRBJ2-3; possible D gene TRBD2, 6 bases. The CDR3 spans 14 residues. Trimming pared 3 bases from V and 2 bases from J, leaving 9 bases between. CDR1 and CDR2 (germline): MDHEN, SYDVKM. The CDR3 coding sequence is TGTGCCAGCAGTTTGGGACTCCACACAGATACGCAGTATTTT. It translates to CASSLGLHTDTQYF.

The chain combines TRBV28 with TRBJ2-7, with TRBD2 identical over 10 bases. Trimming at V came to 6 bases and at J to 1 base, leaving 15 bases not matched to a gene. The CDR3 is made up of 18 amino acids. The germline V gene has CDR1 MDHEN and CDR2 SYDVKM. DNA for the CDR3: TGTGCCAGCAGCCTCCCTCAGGTGAGCGGGAGGGCTTCCTACGAGCAGTACTTC. Protein sequence: CASSLPQVSGRASYEQYF.

The gene calls are TRBV5-6 and TRBJ2-7; 10 bases are shared with TRBD2. The V and J ends lost 4 bases and 4 bases, in that order; junction bases with no gene match: 5. Germline V gene data show CDR1 as SGHDT and CDR2 as YYEEEE. This CDR3 has 14 residues. The DNA of the CDR3 is TGTGCCAGCAGCGTCGGACTAGCGGAATACGAGCAGTACTTC. Residues: CASSVGLAEYEQYF.

This chain uses TRBV28 with TRBJ1-1; D is unclear. Germline values: CDR1 MDHEN, CDR2 SYDVKM. CDR3 length: 11 residues. The germline V and J ends were trimmed by 3 bases and 3 bases, with 2 bases remaining between them. As DNA, the CDR3 is TGTGCCAGCAGTTTCCACACTGAAGCTTTCTTT. Translated: CASSFHTEAFF.

This chain connects TRBV28 to TRBJ2-3; TRBD2 might be the D (5 bases). V lost 3 bases and J 4 bases, leaving 11 bases between the germline ends. CDR3 size: 14 residues. Per the germline V gene, CDR1 is MDHEN and CDR2 is SYDVKM. CDR3: CASSLSGESDTQYF. CDR3 DNA: TGTGCCAGCAGTTTGTCCGGGGAGTCAGATACGCAGTATTTT.

This chain connects TRBV10-2 to TRBJ2-7; the D is unclear. The length of the CDR3 is 14 residues. Trimming cost V 2 bases and J 0 bases, with 8 bases left between them. Germline loops: CDR1 WSHSY, CDR2 SAAADI. CDR3 nucleotide sequence: TGCGCCAGCAGTGAGAGGTCGAGCTCCTACGAGCAGTACTTC. Protein: CASSERSSSYEQYF.

The chain combines TRBV27 with TRBJ2-2; 10 bases line up with TRBD1. Germline V gene lookup returns CDR1 MNHEY and CDR2 SMNVEV (reference sequence). This CDR3 has 13 residues. Losses at the gene ends were 5 bases for V and 6 bases for J; bases not matched to a gene: 0. CDR3 sequence (DNA): TGTGCCAGCAGTGGACAGGGGGCCGGGGAGCTGTTTTTT. It encodes CASSGQGAGELFF.

The chain recombines TRBV14 with TRBJ2-7, with a tentative D call TRBD2 (6 bases). Trimming took off 2 bases at V and 4 bases at J, with 18 bases between the two ends. This CDR3 region has 16 residues. Germline CDR1 is SGHDN and CDR2 is FVKESK. CDR3 loop: CASSQTSGGILYEQYF. The DNA for the CDR3 is TGTGCCAGCAGCCAAACAAGCGGAGGGATTCTTTACGAGCAGTACTTC.

A word on this clone: Additional DNA sequences in this sample encode the identical CDR3. V is TRBV9 and J is TRBJ2-3; D is undetermined. The length of the CDR3 is 14 residues. Germline V gives CDR1 SGDLS, CDR2 YYNGEE. Trimming cost V 0 bases and J 2 bases, with 7 bases left between them. CDR3 nucleotide sequence: TGTGCCAGCAGCGTAGAGGCCGACACAGATACGCAGTATTTT. It encodes CASSVEADTDTQYF.

The V call is TRBV27, the J call TRBJ2-7; 9 bases line up with TRBD1. The J segment lost 5 bases and the V segment lost 1 base, leaving 9 bases of the junction unmatched. CDR1 and CDR2 (germline): MNHEY, SMNVEV (reference sequence). The CDR3 extends over 16 amino acids. The CDR3 loop reads CASSLYVGTGTHEQYF. The CDR3 DNA is TGTGCCAGCAGTTTATATGTTGGGACAGGGACCCACGAGCAGTACTTC.

As concerns this clone: In the same sample, other DNA sequences code for this CDR3. The rearrangement joins TRBV27 to TRBJ2-1; D is ambiguous. Between the trimmed V and J ends, which lost 2 bases and 7 bases, there was a span of 3 bases. CDR1 MNHEY and CDR2 SMNVEV come from the germline V gene (reference sequence). This CDR3 spans 11 amino acids. CDR3 in amino acids: CASSLGNEQFF. The CDR3 coding sequence is TGTGCCAGCAGTTTAGGTAATGAGCAGTTCTTC.

The J gene is TRBJ2-7, the V gene TRBV7-3; TRBD1 aligns across 9 bases. CDR1 is SGHTA, CDR2 FQGTGA, per germline. J was trimmed by 3 bases and V by 2 bases; bases with no gene match: 5. CDR3 size: 15 residues. Here the CDR3 reads CASSLYAGQGYEQYF. The CDR3 nucleotides read TGTGCCAGCAGCTTATATGCGGGACAGGGCTACGAGCAGTACTTC.

This chain links TRBV10-3 with TRBJ2-7; 9 bases agree with TRBD2. This CDR3 spans 14 amino acids. Per the germline V gene, CDR1 is ENHRY and CDR2 is SYGVKD. Unmatched junction bases numbered 3, after V lost 4 bases and J lost 2 bases. CDR3 sequence reads: CAISVREGTYEQYF. The CDR3 bases are TGTGCCATCAGTGTGCGGGAGGGGACCTACGAGCAGTACTTC.

This chain uses TRBV19 with TRBJ1-4; no clear D. The germline CDR1 and CDR2 sequences are LNHDA and SQIVND (reference sequence). Trimming pared 3 bases from V and 6 bases from J, leaving 11 bases between. The length of the CDR3 is 14 residues. The CDR3 is CASSIDLEHEKLFF. CDR3 coding DNA: TGTGCCAGTAGTATTGACCTAGAACATGAAAAACTGTTTTTT.

The J gene is TRBJ2-5, the V gene TRBV7-8, with a possible D match to TRBD2 (6 bases). CDR3 size: 16 residues. Looked up from germline, CDR1 is SGHVS and CDR2 is FQNEAQ. Trimming left V 4 bases short and J 4 bases short, with 19 bases between. CDR3 residues: CASSWGGGGPTETQYF. CDR3 nucleotides: TGTGCCAGCAGCTGGGGTGGAGGAGGGCCCACAGAGACCCAGTACTTC.

The chain couples TRBV27 to TRBJ2-7, with 10 bases matching TRBD2. This CDR3 is 14 amino acids long. With 6 bases clipped from V and 6 bases from J, the junction kept 8 bases outside the gene matches. Germline V lookup: CDR1 MNHEY, CDR2 SMNVEV (reference sequence). The CDR3 here is CASSELLAGSEQYF. The CDR3 DNA reads TGTGCCAGCAGCGAGTTACTAGCGGGATCCGAGCAGTACTTC.